Sequencing of this T cell receptor beta chain was carried out in a study of radiation and T cells in renal cell carcinoma. The CDR3 consists of 14 residues. CDR1 and CDR2 from the germline V gene are SNHLY and FYNNEI. Trimming took 7 bases from V and 2 from J, leaving 14 bases between them. Profiling relied on immunoSEQ multiplex PCR, and the TCRdb table lists in-frame clones only, not all of them. Seen here are 120,000 or so clones, around 82% observed once, and the top ten hold about 5.3%. As to time point: blood 2 weeks post-SBRT. Treatment defined: 15 Gy SBRT to primary tumor, nephrectomy 4 weeks later. Radiation-treated patients gave blood at baseline, week 2 and week 4. The patient's renal cell carcinoma had clear cell pathology. A note on this clone: Its target is not known.

General observations from the study: Baseline intratumoral clonotype presence is unknown without pretreatment biopsies. From baseline, blood top tumor clonotypes peaked at 2 weeks post-radiation.

The starting material was blood, obtained from a patient whose treatment included radiotherapy and nephrectomy. The TCR was taken from a man aged 45 to 65 with renal cell carcinoma. The V gene is TRBV2, the J gene TRBJ1-1; D may be TRBD1 (6 bases). The CDR3 coding sequence is TGTGCCAGCACCATACGGACAGTAAACACTGAAGCTTTCTTT. Translating it yields CASTIRTVNTEAFF.